The 22 T cell receptor beta chains in this list originate from one sample, sequenced in a study of graft-versus-host responses after intestinal transplantation (TCRdb year 2021). The time point label, as the study defines it: cells obtained before transplantation from donor or recipient. The receptor library was made with the immunoSEQ multiplex PCR assay. Entries here come from immuneACCESS through TCRdb and include only in-frame sequences with V and J called. Some clones fail to appear in such tables; in the studies checked, an unresolved V gene covers under half of the shortfall, and the cause of the remainder is unknown. The sample profile shows approximately 110,000 clones; around 90% of them were found once. Roughly 0.24% of the sample is taken by the ten largest. Antigens of these TCRs are unknown. Sequenced here: unstimulated CD4+ T cells sorted from spleen or lymph node cells, sampled before transplant. The receptors come from a human donor who was the organ donor for an intestinal transplant.

This clone was seen more than once but under ten times. The chain couples TRBV2 to TRBJ1-5; D is unresolved. This CDR3 is 15 amino acids long. CDR1 SNHLY and CDR2 FYNNEI come from the germline V gene. V dropped 2 bases and J dropped 7 bases, with 15 bases sitting between them. The CDR3 loop is CASSEWAAVGQPQHF. In DNA form, the CDR3 reads TGTGCCAGCAGTGAATGGGCGGCGGTCGGGCAGCCCCAGCATTTT.

The chain links TRBV30 to TRBJ1-2; D is undetermined. V dropped 3 bases and J dropped 3 bases, with 11 bases sitting between them. From germline, CDR1 is GTSNPN and CDR2 SVGIG (reference sequence). The CDR3 contains 13 residues. The CDR3 coding sequence is TGTGCCTGGAGCGGCGGGCCCGACTATGGCTACACCTTC. Its protein product is CAWSGGPDYGYTF.

The V gene is TRBV9, the J gene TRBJ2-3, with 9 positions matching TRBD2. J lost 6 bases, V lost 4 bases, and 9 bases had no gene match. CDR1 SGDLS and CDR2 YYNGEE come from the germline V gene. There are 15 residues in the CDR3. CDR3 residues: CASSPLAGEADTQYF. In DNA, the CDR3 is TGTGCCAGCAGCCCTTTAGCGGGGGAGGCGGATACGCAGTATTTT.

J is TRBJ1-2 and V is TRBV27; TRBD1 aligns across 10 bases. The trim removed 5 bases at V and 4 bases at J, leaving 7 bases unmatched. CDR3 length: 15 amino acids. From germline, CDR1 is MNHEY and CDR2 SMNVEV (reference sequence). The CDR3 DNA is TGTGCCAGCAGTCCAGGGACAGGGGCCGGCTATGGCTACACCTTC. Encoded protein: CASSPGTGAGYGYTF.

The chain is built from TRBV4-1 and TRBJ2-3; TRBD2 agrees at 12 bases. Germline trimming cut 1 base from V and 3 bases from J; bases unmatched to any gene: 2. The CDR3 runs 16 residues. Germline V gene lookup returns CDR1 MGHRA and CDR2 YSYEKL. This CDR3 is CASSQATSGRTDTQYF. The CDR3 region has the DNA TGCGCCAGCAGCCAAGCGACTAGCGGGAGAACAGATACGCAGTATTTT.

The chain couples TRBV5-8 to TRBJ2-5; D is tentatively TRBD1 or TRBD2 (5 bases each). The germline V gene encodes CDR1 SGHTS and CDR2 YDEGEE. The CDR3 sequence is 13 residues long. Trimming pared 3 bases from V and 5 bases from J, leaving 11 bases between. The CDR3 here is CASSWDPRETQYF. The CDR3 coding sequence is TGTGCCAGCAGCTGGGACCCCAGGGAGACCCAGTACTTC.

V and J are TRBV6-5 and TRBJ2-3; 13 positions match TRBD2. V was pared by 2 bases and J by 3 bases, with 2 bases of the junction left unmatched. The CDR3 is 16 residues long. Per the germline V gene, CDR1 is MNHEY and CDR2 is SVGAGI. The CDR3 DNA is TGTGCCAGCAGTTACCAACTAGCGGGAGGGACAGATACGCAGTATTTT. Its protein product is CASSYQLAGGTDTQYF.

The V gene is TRBV19, the J gene TRBJ1-1; tentatively, D is TRBD1 (5 bases). Per germline, CDR1 LNHDA and CDR2 SQIVND (reference sequence). Trimming pared 5 bases from V and 4 bases from J, leaving 17 bases between. The CDR3 runs to 15 residues. CDR3 in amino acids: CASSPEGRGSTEAFF. CDR3 bases: TGTGCCAGTAGTCCGGAGGGGAGGGGTTCCACTGAAGCTTTCTTT. The full variable domain, with the rest looked up from reference TRBV19 and TRBJ1-1, is DGGITQSPKYLFRKEGQNVTLSCEQNLNHDAMYWYRQDPGQGLRLIYYSQIVNDFQKGDIAEGYSVSREKKESFPLTVTSAQKNPTAFYLCASSPEGRGSTEAFFGQGTRLTVV.

The V and J genes are TRBV6-5 and TRBJ2-7; D is undetermined. V lost 7 bases to trimming and J lost 6 bases, with 10 bases between them. Germline V gives CDR1 MNHEY, CDR2 SVGAGI. The CDR3 is made up of 11 amino acids. The CDR3, as DNA: TGTGCCAGCAAGAGACTCGGCGAGCAGTACTTC. Its translation is CASKRLGEQYF.

J is TRBJ2-2 and V is TRBV5-1; no firm D call. The CDR3 totals 14 residues. The V gene lost 2 bases and the J gene lost 4 bases, with 9 bases spanning the gap. Germline V gives CDR1 SGHRS, CDR2 YFSETQ. The CDR3 spells CASSLGQSTGELFF. The CDR3 nucleotides are TGCGCCAGCAGCTTAGGGCAGTCCACCGGGGAGCTGTTTTTT.

The chain joins TRBV5-4 to TRBJ2-3; D is undetermined. CDR1 and CDR2 (germline): SGHNT, YYREEE (reference sequence). Trimming pared 0 bases from V and 3 bases from J, leaving 8 bases between. The CDR3 is 14 residues long. This CDR3 reads CASSLEAGTDTQYF. The CDR3 bases are TGTGCCAGCAGCTTGGAGGCCGGAACAGATACGCAGTATTTT.

The genes are TRBV10-1 and TRBJ2-3, with a possible D match to TRBD1 (5 bases). From germline, CDR1 is WNHNN and CDR2 SYGVQD (reference sequence). CDR3 length: 13 amino acids. Trimming took 6 bases from V and 1 from J, leaving 8 bases between them. DNA for the CDR3: TGCGCCAGCAGCCAGGGTGGCACAGATACGCAGTATTTT. It specifies CASSQGGTDTQYF.

This rearrangement joins TRBV5-1 to TRBJ1-1; TRBD1 is a possible D gene (5 bases). The CDR3 is made up of 14 amino acids. V was cut by 5 bases and J by 7 bases, with 18 bases left in between. The germline V gene has CDR1 SGHRS and CDR2 YFSETQ. The CDR3 sequence: CASRPRGLLNEAFF. CDR3 nucleotides: TGCGCCAGCAGACCTAGGGGCCTCCTCAATGAAGCTTTCTTT. The full variable domain, with the rest looked up from reference TRBV5-1 and TRBJ1-1, is KAGVTQTPRYLIKTRGQQVTLSCSPISGHRSVSWYQQTPGQGLQFLFEYFSETQRNKGNFPGRFSGRQFSNSRSEMNVSTLELGDSALYLCASRPRGLLNEAFFGQGTRLTVV.

This clone appeared a single time. The rearrangement uses TRBV4-2 and TRBJ1-4; maybe TRBD1 (5 bases). V was pared by 0 bases and J by 7 bases, with 21 bases between. CDR1 LGHNA and CDR2 YNFKEQ come from the germline V gene. The CDR3 totals 18 residues. CDR3 in DNA: TGTGCCAGCAGCCAAGACCAGGGATCGGCCCGTAGGAGTGAAAAACTGTTTTTT. As protein: CASSQDQGSARRSEKLFF.

The rearrangement uses TRBV6-5 and TRBJ1-1; D may be TRBD1 (6 bases). The germline V gene encodes CDR1 MNHEY and CDR2 SVGAGI. The CDR3 is 15 amino acids. V lost 0 bases, J lost 1 base, and 9 bases lay in between. The CDR3 sequence is CASSYSRGGNTEAFF. Here the CDR3 DNA reads TGTGCCAGCAGTTACTCCAGGGGAGGGAACACTGAAGCTTTCTTT.

Only one count was recorded for this clone. V and J are TRBV30 and TRBJ1-3; D unclear. The germline V gene has CDR1 GTSNPN and CDR2 SVGIG (reference sequence). V was pared by 4 bases and J by 0 bases, with 7 bases between. The CDR3 spans 13 residues. The CDR3 region is CAWKQTSGNTIYF. CDR3 coding DNA: TGTGCCTGGAAACAGACCTCTGGAAACACCATATATTTT. The entire variable domain, with the rest obtained from reference TRBV30 and TRBJ1-3, is as follows: SQTIHQWPATLVQPVGSPLSLECTVEGTSNPNLYWYRQAAGRGLQLLFYSVGIGQISSEVPQNLSASRPQDRQFILSSKKLLLSDSGFYLCAWKQTSGNTIYFGEGSWLTVV.

V and J are TRBV28 and TRBJ2-1; TRBD2 matches at 8 bases. This CDR3 is 15 amino acids long. Trimming cost V 3 bases and J 6 bases; bases outside gene matches: 7. The germline CDR1 and CDR2 sequences are MDHEN and SYDVKM. CDR3 in amino acids: CASSFPRAGGNEQFF. Written as DNA, the CDR3 is TGTGCCAGCAGTTTCCCCCGGGCGGGGGGCAATGAGCAGTTCTTC.

The chain recombines TRBV28 with TRBJ1-2; D call uncertain. V was trimmed by 3 bases and J by 0 bases, leaving 5 bases between them. The CDR3 loop spans 13 amino acids. Looked up from germline, CDR1 is MDHEN and CDR2 is SYDVKM. CDR3 sequence: CASSFGSNYGYTF. The CDR3 region has the DNA TGTGCCAGCAGTTTCGGCTCTAACTATGGCTACACCTTC.

V and J are TRBV28 and TRBJ1-4; TRBD1 agrees at 7 bases. The germline gives CDR1 MDHEN, CDR2 SYDVKM. V was pared by 5 bases and J by 5 bases, with 11 bases of the junction left unmatched. This CDR3 contains 16 residues. CDR3 residues: CASSKDRVSPNEKLFF. CDR3 nucleotide sequence: TGTGCCAGCAGTAAAGACAGGGTTTCTCCGAATGAAAAACTGTTTTTT. Together with reference TRBV28 and TRBJ1-4, the CDR3 gives the full variable domain: DVKVTQSSRYLVKRTGEKVFLECVQDMDHENMFWYRQDPGLGLRLIYFSYDVKMKEKGDIPEGYSVSREKKERFSLILESASTNQTSMYLCASSKDRVSPNEKLFFGSGTQLSVL.

The chain links TRBV30 to TRBJ2-5, with 8 bases that match TRBD1. V was pared by 3 bases and J by 2 bases, with 5 bases of the junction left unmatched. The CDR3 totals 14 residues. CDR1 GTSNPN and CDR2 SVGIG come from the germline V gene (reference sequence). The CDR3 bases are TGTGCCTGGAGCTGGGACAGGTTGCAAGAGACCCAGTACTTC. This gives the protein CAWSWDRLQETQYF.

This chain's CDR3 is CATSRVNAGTSGRGNEQFF. DNA of the CDR3: TGTGCCACCAGCAGAGTAAATGCCGGGACTAGCGGGAGAGGCAATGAGCAGTTCTTC. The chain combines TRBV15 with TRBJ2-1, with 14 nucleotides matching TRBD2. CDR3 length: 19 amino acids. In germline, CDR1 is LNHNV, CDR2 YYDKDF (reference sequence). The trim removed 1 base at V and 6 bases at J, leaving 11 bases unmatched.

This clone was seen more than once but under ten times. The chain joins TRBV5-6 to TRBJ2-7, with 13 bases lining up with TRBD2. Germline CDR1 SGHDT, CDR2 YYEEEE. The ends lost 1 base at V and 4 bases at J; junction bases unmatched: 5. This CDR3 is 16 amino acids long. CDR3 amino acids: CASSLWGLAGRYEQYF. Here the CDR3 DNA reads TGTGCCAGCAGCTTGTGGGGACTAGCGGGAAGGTACGAGCAGTACTTC.